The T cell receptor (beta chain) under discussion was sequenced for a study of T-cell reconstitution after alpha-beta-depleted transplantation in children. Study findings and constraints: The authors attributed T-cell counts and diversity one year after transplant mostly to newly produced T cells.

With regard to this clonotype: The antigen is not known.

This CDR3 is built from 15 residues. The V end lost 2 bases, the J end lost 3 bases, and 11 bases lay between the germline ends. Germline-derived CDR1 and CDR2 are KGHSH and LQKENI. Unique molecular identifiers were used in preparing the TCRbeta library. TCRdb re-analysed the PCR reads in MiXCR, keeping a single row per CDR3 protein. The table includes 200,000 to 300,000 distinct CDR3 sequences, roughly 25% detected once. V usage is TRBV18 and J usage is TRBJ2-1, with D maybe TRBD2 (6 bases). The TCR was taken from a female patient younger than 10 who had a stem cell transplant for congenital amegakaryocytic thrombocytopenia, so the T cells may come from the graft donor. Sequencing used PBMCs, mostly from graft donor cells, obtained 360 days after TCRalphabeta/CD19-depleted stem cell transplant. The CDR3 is CASSPSGVGYNEQFF. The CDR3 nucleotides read TGTGCCAGCTCACCATCGGGGGTTGGCTACAATGAGCAGTTCTTC.